Presented here are 4 T cell receptor beta chains from one specimen sequenced in a study of blood T cell repertoires in COVID-19. Sequencing used immunoSEQ multiplex PCR; TCRdb keeps in-frame clones, though not all of them. This sample has roughly 15,000 clones, with roughly 73% found just once. The sample taken for sequencing was peripheral blood. These receptors were obtained from a boy younger than 10 with active or convalescent COVID-19.

This chain links TRBV29-1 with TRBJ1-4; D is possibly TRBD1 (6 bases). Looked up from germline, CDR1 is SQVTM and CDR2 is ANQGSEA. The CDR3 covers 11 residues. V lost 7 bases, J lost 11 bases, and 14 bases lay in between. The DNA of the CDR3 is TGCAGCGGCCAGGGGAACCGGAAACTGTTTTTT. It is translated as CSGQGNRKLFF. The variable domain in full, completed from reference TRBV29-1 and TRBJ1-4, reads SAVISQKPSRDICQRGTSLTIQCQVDSQVTMMFWYRQQPGQSLTLIATANQGSEATYESGFVIDKFPISRPNLTFSTLTVSNMSPEDSSIYLCSGQGNRKLFFGSGTQLSVL.

This rearrangement joins TRBV19 to TRBJ1-2, with TRBD1 identical over 11 bases. Trimming removed 5 bases from V and 7 bases from J; junction bases left unmatched: 9. Germline V CDR1 and CDR2: LNHDA, SQIVND (reference sequence). The CDR3 runs to 15 residues. CDR3 loop: CASSAQGQGGGGYTF. The CDR3 DNA reads TGTGCCAGTAGTGCACAGGGACAGGGGGGAGGTGGCTACACCTTC.

This clone is categorized as medium-sized (0.01 to 0.1%). The genes are TRBV6-6 and TRBJ2-1; tentatively, D is TRBD1 (6 bases). This CDR3 is 13 amino acids long. Germline V gene data show CDR1 as MNHNY and CDR2 as SVGAGI (reference sequence). Trimming stripped 8 bases from V and 4 bases from J, with 12 bases between. CDR3 loop: CASSQGLYNEQFF. The CDR3 region has the DNA TGTGCCAGCTCCCAGGGGCTGTACAATGAGCAGTTCTTC.

The CDR3 sequence: CATSDRSRGANVLTF. Written as DNA, the CDR3 is TGTGCCACCAGTGATCGATCTAGGGGGGCCAACGTCCTGACTTTC. V gene TRBV24-1 combines with J gene TRBJ2-6; D unclear. V was trimmed by 3 bases and J by 4 bases, leaving 9 bases between them. The germline V gene has CDR1 KGHDR and CDR2 SFDVKD. The CDR3 runs to 15 residues.